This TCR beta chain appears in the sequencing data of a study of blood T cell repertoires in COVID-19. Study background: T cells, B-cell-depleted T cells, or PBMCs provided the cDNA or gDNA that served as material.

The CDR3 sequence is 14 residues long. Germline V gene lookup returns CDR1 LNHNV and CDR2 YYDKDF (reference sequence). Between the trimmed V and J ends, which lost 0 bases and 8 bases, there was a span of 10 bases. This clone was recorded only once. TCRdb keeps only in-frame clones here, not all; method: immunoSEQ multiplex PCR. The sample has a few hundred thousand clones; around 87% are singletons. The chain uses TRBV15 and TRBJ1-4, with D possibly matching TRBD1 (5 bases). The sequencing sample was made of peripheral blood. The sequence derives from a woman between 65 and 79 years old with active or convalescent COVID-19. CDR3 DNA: TGTGCCACCAGCAGAGAGCCTCGGGGGGAAAAACTGTTTTTT. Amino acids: CATSREPRGEKLFF.